This T cell receptor (beta chain) emerged from a study of cytomegalovirus exposure and HLA in healthy donors. Germline V gene data show CDR1 as SGHTA and CDR2 as FQGTGA. The V and J ends lost 4 bases and 1 base respectively, with 7 bases between them. The CDR3 is made up of 13 amino acids. Use of 60 Vbeta and 13 Jbeta primers characterized the PCR. Assay used: immunoSEQ multiplex PCR; TCRdb lists only in-frame clones, some missing. The sample contains about 140,000 clones, about 84% of which appear only once. In its sample, this clone was seen a few times. This rearrangement joins TRBV7-3 to TRBJ1-1, with D unclear. The origin of this receptor is a middle-aged man in good health and CMV-seronegative. What was sequenced was PBMCs. In nucleotides, the CDR3 is TGTGCCAGCAGCTCTAACAGGAACACTGAAGCTTTCTTT. This gives the protein CASSSNRNTEAFF.